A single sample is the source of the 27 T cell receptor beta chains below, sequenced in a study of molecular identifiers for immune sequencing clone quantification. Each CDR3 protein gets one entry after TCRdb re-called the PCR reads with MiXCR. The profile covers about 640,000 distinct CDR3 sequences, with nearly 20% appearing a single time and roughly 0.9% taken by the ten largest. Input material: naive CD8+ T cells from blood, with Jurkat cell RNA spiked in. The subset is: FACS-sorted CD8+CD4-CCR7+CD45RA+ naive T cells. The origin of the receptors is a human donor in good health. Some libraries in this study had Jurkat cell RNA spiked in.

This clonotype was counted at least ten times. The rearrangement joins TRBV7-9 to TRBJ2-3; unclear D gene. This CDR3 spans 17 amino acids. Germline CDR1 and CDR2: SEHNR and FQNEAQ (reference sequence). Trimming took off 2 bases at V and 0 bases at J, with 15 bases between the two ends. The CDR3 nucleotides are TGTGCCAGCAGCTTAAGTTCCCTCGGCCATAGCACAGATACGCAGTATTTT. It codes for CASSLSSLGHSTDTQYF.

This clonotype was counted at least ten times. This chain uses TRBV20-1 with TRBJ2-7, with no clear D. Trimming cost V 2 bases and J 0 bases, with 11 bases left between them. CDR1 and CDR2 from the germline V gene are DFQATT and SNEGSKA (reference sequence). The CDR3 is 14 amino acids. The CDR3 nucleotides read TGCAGTGCTAGACCGGGCCAAAGCTCCTACGAGCAGTACTTC. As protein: CSARPGQSSYEQYF.

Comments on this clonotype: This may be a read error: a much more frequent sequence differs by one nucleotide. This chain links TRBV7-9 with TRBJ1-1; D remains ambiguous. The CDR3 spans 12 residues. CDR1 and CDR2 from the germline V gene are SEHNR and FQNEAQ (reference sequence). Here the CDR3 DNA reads TGTGCCAGCTTCGTTTTAAACACTGGAGCTTTCTTT. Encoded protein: CASFVLNTGAFF.

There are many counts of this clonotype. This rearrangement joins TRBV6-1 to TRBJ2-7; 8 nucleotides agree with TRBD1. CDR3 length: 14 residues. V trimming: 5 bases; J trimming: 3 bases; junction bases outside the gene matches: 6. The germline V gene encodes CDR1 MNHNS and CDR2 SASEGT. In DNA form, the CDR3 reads TGTGCCAGCAGTCGAGTGACAGGGGACTACGAGCAGTACTTC. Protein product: CASSRVTGDYEQYF.

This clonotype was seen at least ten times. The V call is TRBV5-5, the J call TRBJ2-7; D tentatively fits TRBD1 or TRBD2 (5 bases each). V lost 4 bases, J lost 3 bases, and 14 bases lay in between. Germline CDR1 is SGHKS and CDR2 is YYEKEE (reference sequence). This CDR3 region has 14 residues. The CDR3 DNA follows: TGTGCCAGCAGCGGCACCGGGACCTTCTACGAGCAGTACTTC. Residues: CASSGTGTFYEQYF.

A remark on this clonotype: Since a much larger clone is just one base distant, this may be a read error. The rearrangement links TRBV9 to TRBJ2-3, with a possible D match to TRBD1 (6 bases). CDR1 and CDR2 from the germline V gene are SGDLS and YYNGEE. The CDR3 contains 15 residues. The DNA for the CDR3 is TGTGCCAGCAGCGTTGGGACATTTACTACAGATACGCAGTTTTTT. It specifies CASSVGTFTTDTQFF.

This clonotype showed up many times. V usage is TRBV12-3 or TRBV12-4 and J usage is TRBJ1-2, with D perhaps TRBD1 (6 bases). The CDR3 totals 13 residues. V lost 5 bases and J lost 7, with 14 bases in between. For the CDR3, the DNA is TGTGCCAGCAGTCCCTCCTGGGGGCGTGGCTACACCTTC. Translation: CASSPSWGRGYTF.

Here the CDR3 reads CASSPSGGADTQHF. CDR3 bases: TGCGCCAGCAGCCCCTCCGGGGGCGCAGATACGCAGCATTTT. The V gene is TRBV4-1, the J gene TRBJ2-3; weak D call: TRBD1 (6 bases). The J call is doubtful: the DNA matches TRBJ1-5 better. CDR3 size: 14 residues. Germline CDR1 MGHRA, CDR2 YSYEKL.

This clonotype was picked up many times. The CDR3 bases are TGCAGCGTAGTGAACCCTGGAAACACCATATATTTT. As protein: CSVVNPGNTIYF. The J gene is TRBJ1-3, the V gene TRBV29-1; D call uncertain. V lost 6 bases to trimming and J lost 2 bases, with 8 bases between them. The CDR3 is 12 amino acids. The germline CDR1 and CDR2 sequences are SQVTM and ANQGSEA.

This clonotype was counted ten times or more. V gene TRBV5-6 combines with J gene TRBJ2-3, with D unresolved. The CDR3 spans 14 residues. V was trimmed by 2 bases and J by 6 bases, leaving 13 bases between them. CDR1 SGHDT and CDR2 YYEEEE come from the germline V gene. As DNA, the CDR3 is TGTGCCAGCAGCTTCTCGGCCGGGTGGGATACGCAGTATTTT. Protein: CASSFSAGWDTQYF.

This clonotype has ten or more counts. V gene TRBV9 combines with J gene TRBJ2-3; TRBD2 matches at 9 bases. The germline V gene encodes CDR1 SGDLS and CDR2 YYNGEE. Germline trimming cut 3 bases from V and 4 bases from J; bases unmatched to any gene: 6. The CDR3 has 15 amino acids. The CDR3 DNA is TGTGCCAGCAGCGGCGCTAGCGGGGACCCAGATACGCAGTATTTT. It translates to CASSGASGDPDTQYF.

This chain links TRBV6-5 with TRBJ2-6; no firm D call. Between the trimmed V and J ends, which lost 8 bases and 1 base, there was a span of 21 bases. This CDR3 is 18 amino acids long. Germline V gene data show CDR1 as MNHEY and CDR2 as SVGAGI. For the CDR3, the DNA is TGTGCCAGCGGCTCTAACCAGGTGACTGGTTCTGGGGCCAACGTCCTGACTTTC. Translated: CASGSNQVTGSGANVLTF.

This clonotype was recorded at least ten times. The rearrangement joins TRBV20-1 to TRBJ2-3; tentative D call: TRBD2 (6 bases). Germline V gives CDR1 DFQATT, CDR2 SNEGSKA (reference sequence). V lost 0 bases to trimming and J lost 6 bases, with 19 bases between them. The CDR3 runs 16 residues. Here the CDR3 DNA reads TGCAGTGCTAGAGATTTGGGGACTCCCGTGTGGGATACGCAGTATTTT. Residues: CSARDLGTPVWDTQYF.

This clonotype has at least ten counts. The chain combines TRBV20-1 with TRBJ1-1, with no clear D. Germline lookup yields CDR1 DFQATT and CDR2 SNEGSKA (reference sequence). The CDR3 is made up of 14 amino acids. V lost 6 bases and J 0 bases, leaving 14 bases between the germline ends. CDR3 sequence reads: CSARDRVLNTEAFF. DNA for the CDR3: TGCAGTGCCCGAGATCGGGTCCTGAACACTGAAGCTTTCTTT.

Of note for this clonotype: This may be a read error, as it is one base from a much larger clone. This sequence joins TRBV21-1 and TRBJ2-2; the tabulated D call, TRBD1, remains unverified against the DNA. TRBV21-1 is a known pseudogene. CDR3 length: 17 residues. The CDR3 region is CASSRQEAGASTGELFF. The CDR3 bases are TGTGCCAGCAGCCGCCAGGAGGCGGGGGCGAGCACCGGGGAGCTGTTTTTT.

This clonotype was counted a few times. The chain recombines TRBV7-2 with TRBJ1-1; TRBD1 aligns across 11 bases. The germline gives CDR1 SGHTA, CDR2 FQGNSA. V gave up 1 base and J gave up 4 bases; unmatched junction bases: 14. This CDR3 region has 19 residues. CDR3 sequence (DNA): TGTGCCAGCAGCTTAGTTCATTGGACAGGGGGCGCGGTTCGCACTGAAGCTTTCTTT. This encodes CASSLVHWTGGAVRTEAFF.

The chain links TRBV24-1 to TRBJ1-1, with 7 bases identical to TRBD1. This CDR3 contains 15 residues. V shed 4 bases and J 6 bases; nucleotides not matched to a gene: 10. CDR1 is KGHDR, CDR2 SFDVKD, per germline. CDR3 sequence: CATSDANTGVAEAFF. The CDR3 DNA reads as TGTGCCACCAGTGACGCGAACACAGGGGTCGCTGAAGCTTTCTTT.

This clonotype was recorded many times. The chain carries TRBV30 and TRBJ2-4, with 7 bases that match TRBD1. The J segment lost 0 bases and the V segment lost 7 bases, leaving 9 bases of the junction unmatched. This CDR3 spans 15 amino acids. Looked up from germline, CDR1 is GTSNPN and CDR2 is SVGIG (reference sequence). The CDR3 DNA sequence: TGTGCCTACCGGGACAGCTTTCTAGCCAAAAACATTCAGTACTTC. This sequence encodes CAYRDSFLAKNIQYF.

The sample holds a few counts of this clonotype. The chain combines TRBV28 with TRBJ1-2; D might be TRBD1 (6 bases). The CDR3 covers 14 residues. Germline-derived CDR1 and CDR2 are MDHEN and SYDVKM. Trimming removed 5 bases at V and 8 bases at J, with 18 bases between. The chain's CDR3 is CASSPNPGGQGYTF. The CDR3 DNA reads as TGTGCCAGCAGTCCTAATCCGGGTGGACAGGGCTACACCTTC.

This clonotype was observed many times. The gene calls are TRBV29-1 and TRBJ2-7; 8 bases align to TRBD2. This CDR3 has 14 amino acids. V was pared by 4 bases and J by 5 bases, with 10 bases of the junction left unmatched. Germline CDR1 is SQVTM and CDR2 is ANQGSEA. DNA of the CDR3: TGCAGCGTTGTGGGACTAGAGGGAACTGACGAGCAGTACTTC. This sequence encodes CSVVGLEGTDEQYF.

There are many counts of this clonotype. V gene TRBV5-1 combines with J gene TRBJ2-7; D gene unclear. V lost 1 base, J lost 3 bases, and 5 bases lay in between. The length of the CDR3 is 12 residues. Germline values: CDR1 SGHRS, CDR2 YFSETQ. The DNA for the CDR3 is TGCGCCAGCAGCTTGTGGGGCTACGAGCAGTACTTC. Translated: CASSLWGYEQYF.

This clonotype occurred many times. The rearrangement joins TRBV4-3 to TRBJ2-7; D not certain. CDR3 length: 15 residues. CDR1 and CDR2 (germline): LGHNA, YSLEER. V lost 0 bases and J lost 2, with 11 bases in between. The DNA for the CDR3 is TGCGCCAGCAGCCAAGATCTGGGCCCTCCCTACGAGCAGTACTTC. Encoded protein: CASSQDLGPPYEQYF.

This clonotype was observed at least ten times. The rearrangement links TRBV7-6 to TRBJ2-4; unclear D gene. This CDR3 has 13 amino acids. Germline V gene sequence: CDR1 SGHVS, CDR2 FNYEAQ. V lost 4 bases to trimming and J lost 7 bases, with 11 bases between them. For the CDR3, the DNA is TGTGCCAGCAGCTCAGATAATCTGAACATTCAGTACTTC. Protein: CASSSDNLNIQYF. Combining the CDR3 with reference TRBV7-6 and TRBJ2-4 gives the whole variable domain GAGVSQSPRYKVTKRGQDVALRCDPISGHVSLYWYRQALGQGPEFLTYFNYEAQQDKSGLPNDRFSAERPEGSISTLTIQRTEQRDSAMYRCASSSDNLNIQYFGAGTRLSVL.

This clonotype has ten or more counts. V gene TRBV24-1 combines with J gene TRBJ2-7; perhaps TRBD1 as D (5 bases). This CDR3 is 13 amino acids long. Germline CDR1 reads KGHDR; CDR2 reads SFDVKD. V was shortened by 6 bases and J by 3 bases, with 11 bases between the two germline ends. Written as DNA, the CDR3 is TGTGCCACCAGTCAGGGTGGAAACTACGAGCAGTACTTC. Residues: CATSQGGNYEQYF.

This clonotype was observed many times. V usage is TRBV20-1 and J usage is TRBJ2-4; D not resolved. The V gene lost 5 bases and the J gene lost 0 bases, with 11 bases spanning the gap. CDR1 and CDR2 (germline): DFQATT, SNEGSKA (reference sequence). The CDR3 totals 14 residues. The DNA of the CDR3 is TGCAGTGCTCAAGACGGAGTAGCCAAAAACATTCAGTACTTC. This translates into CSAQDGVAKNIQYF.

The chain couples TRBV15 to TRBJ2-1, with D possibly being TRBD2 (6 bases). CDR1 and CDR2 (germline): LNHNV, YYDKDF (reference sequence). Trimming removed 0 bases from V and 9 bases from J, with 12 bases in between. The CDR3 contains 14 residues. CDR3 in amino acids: CATSRDNEGGEQFF. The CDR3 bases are TGTGCCACCAGCAGAGATAACGAGGGAGGTGAGCAGTTCTTC. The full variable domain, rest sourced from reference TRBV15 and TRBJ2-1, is DAMVIQNPRYQVTQFGKPVTLSCSQTLNHNVMYWYQQKSSQAPKLLFHYYDKDFNNEADTPDNFQSRRPNTSFCFLDIRSPGLGDTAMYLCATSRDNEGGEQFFGPGTRLTVL.

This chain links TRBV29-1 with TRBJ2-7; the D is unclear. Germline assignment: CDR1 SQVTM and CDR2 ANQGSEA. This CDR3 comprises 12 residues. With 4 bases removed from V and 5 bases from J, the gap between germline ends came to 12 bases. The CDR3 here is CSVGPDNNEQYF. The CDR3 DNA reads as TGCAGCGTTGGACCTGACAACAACGAGCAGTACTTC.